The 21 T cell receptor beta chains in this list originate from one sample, sequenced in a study of control samples from healthy donors and cancer patients. Only in-frame clones appear in the TCRdb table, and some are missing; sequencing was by immunoSEQ multiplex PCR. Of about 45,000 clones in the sample, over 65% were seen once. Source material: formalin-fixed, paraffin-embedded tissue. The receptors here all came from a male donor with melanoma.

This sequence joins TRBV6-6 and TRBJ1-1; no reliable D call. Looked up from germline, CDR1 is MNHNY and CDR2 is SVGAGI (reference sequence). V was clipped by 5 bases and J by 3 bases, with 16 bases between them. The length of the CDR3 is 15 residues. This CDR3 reads CASSPTLRIYTEAFF. CDR3 bases: TGTGCCAGCAGTCCCACCTTACGGATCTACACTGAAGCTTTCTTT.

Here the CDR3 reads CASSTQSTAGPKAEAFF. As DNA, the CDR3 is TGTGCCAGTAGTACACAATCGACAGCGGGGCCCAAGGCTGAAGCTTTCTTT. The chain is built from TRBV19 and TRBJ1-1; D may be TRBD1 (5 bases). The germline V gene encodes CDR1 LNHDA and CDR2 SQIVND (reference sequence). Trimming shortened V by 4 bases and J by 6 bases, and 24 bases separated the two germline ends. The length of the CDR3 is 17 residues.

The V gene is TRBV29-1, the J gene TRBJ2-1, with D possibly being TRBD1 (5 bases). The V end lost 4 bases, the J end lost 5 bases, and 18 bases lay between the germline ends. Germline CDR1 reads SQVTM; CDR2 reads ANQGSEA. The CDR3 totals 15 residues. The CDR3 is CSVVGADSTNNEQFF. CDR3 nucleotide sequence: TGCAGCGTTGTTGGGGCAGATAGTACGAACAATGAGCAGTTCTTC.

In the case of this clone: A much larger clonotype is one base distant, so this may be a read error. The rearrangement joins TRBV19 to TRBJ2-3; D gene ambiguous. The germline gives CDR1 LNHDA, CDR2 SQIVND (reference sequence). The V end lost 3 bases, the J end lost 0 bases, and 10 bases lay between the germline ends. The CDR3 is 15 residues long. CDR3 bases: TGTGCCAGTAGTATTAGGAGCAGGAGCACAGATACGCAGTATTTT. Translating gives CASSIRSRSTDTQYF.

The chain joins TRBV7-8 to TRBJ2-1; D remains ambiguous. The length of the CDR3 is 13 residues. V dropped 5 bases and J dropped 6 bases, with 11 bases sitting between them. CDR1 and CDR2 (germline): SGHVS, FQNEAQ. The CDR3 sequence is CASSHLSGNEQFF. As DNA, the CDR3 is TGTGCCAGCAGCCACCTCTCGGGCAATGAGCAGTTCTTC.

The V gene is TRBV24-1, the J gene TRBJ2-1; D remains ambiguous. The V end was cut by 5 bases, the J end by 8 bases, with 27 bases between. Per the germline V gene, CDR1 is KGHDR and CDR2 is SFDVKD. CDR3 length equals 18 residues. The CDR3 spells CATSAPRWLDSLGDEQFF. The CDR3 DNA sequence: TGTGCCACCAGTGCCCCACGGTGGCTAGATTCACTTGGGGATGAGCAGTTCTTC.

This clone was seen a handful of times. The CDR3 sequence is CASTPGQLTDTQYF. The DNA for the CDR3 is TGTGCCAGCACCCCGGGACAGCTCACAGATACGCAGTATTTT. The rearrangement uses TRBV9 and TRBJ2-3; 7 nucleotides align to TRBD1. V trimming: 6 bases; J trimming: 2 bases; junction bases outside the gene matches: 6. This CDR3 region has 14 residues. CDR1 is SGDLS, CDR2 YYNGEE, per germline.

CDR3 residues: CSVSDPGSEAFF. The CDR3 coding sequence is TGCAGCGTTTCCGACCCAGGCTCTGAAGCTTTCTTT. The V call is TRBV29-1, the J call TRBJ1-1; D is uncertain. The CDR3 has 12 amino acids. Deletions cut 5 bases from V and 6 bases from J, with 13 bases between. The germline V gene has CDR1 SQVTM and CDR2 ANQGSEA.

This chain joins TRBV7-6 and TRBJ2-7; D perhaps matches TRBD1 (7 bases). V was clipped by 1 base and J by 1 base, with 14 bases between them. Germline V gene lookup returns CDR1 SGHVS and CDR2 FNYEAQ. This CDR3 contains 16 residues. The CDR3 spells CASSLGRGPKSYEQYF. CDR3 nucleotide sequence: TGTGCCAGCAGCTTAGGGAGGGGGCCCAAATCCTACGAGCAGTACTTC.

V is TRBV6-1 and J is TRBJ2-7, with D perhaps being TRBD1 or TRBD2 (5 bases each). Germline CDR1 is MNHNS and CDR2 is SASEGT. CDR3 length: 16 residues. Between the trimmed V and J ends, which lost 0 bases and 9 bases, there was a span of 21 bases. The CDR3 DNA follows: TGTGCCAGCAGTGAAGCGATGGGGACGAGCATACGCTGGCAGTACTTC. It specifies CASSEAMGTSIRWQYF.

This chain links TRBV6-5 with TRBJ1-1, with D uncertain. V lost 9 bases to trimming and J lost 4 bases, with 12 bases between them. The CDR3 is 12 residues long. Germline values: CDR1 MNHEY, CDR2 SVGAGI. In DNA form, the CDR3 reads TGTGCCAGATCTAGGATCGGCACTGAAGCTTTCTTT. Translation gives CARSRIGTEAFF.

This clone has just a few counts. V gene TRBV18 combines with J gene TRBJ2-5, with D perhaps matching TRBD1 or TRBD2 (5 bases each). CDR3 length equals 13 residues. CDR1 and CDR2 from the germline V gene are KGHSH and LQKENI. Trimming removed 5 bases from V and 2 bases from J, with 9 bases in between. The CDR3 DNA reads as TGTGCCAGCTCAGGGGACGGGCAAGAGACCCAGTACTTC. Residues: CASSGDGQETQYF.

The chain is built from TRBV6-4 and TRBJ2-1; D unresolved. With 3 bases removed from V and 3 bases from J, the gap between germline ends came to 6 bases. Germline V lookup: CDR1 MRHNA, CDR2 SNTAGT. The CDR3 has 13 residues. CDR3 sequence reads: CASSEEVYNEQFF. CDR3 nucleotides: TGTGCCAGCAGTGAGGAAGTCTACAATGAGCAGTTCTTC.

This chain links TRBV6-5 with TRBJ2-1; 8 nucleotides align to TRBD2. Germline V gene sequence: CDR1 MNHEY, CDR2 SVGAGI. The CDR3 has 15 amino acids. Trimming at V came to 2 bases and at J to 5 bases, leaving 5 bases not matched to a gene. This CDR3 is CASSYGTRGNNEQFF. The CDR3 DNA reads TGTGCCAGCAGTTACGGGACTAGGGGAAACAATGAGCAGTTCTTC.

This chain connects TRBV9 to TRBJ2-2; D is perhaps TRBD2 (6 bases). Looked up from germline, CDR1 is SGDLS and CDR2 is YYNGEE. V lost 0 bases to trimming and J lost 7 bases, with 10 bases between them. CDR3 length: 14 amino acids. CDR3 sequence (DNA): TGTGCCAGCAGCGTAGACGGGGGAATCGGGGAGCTGTTTTTT. Translation gives CASSVDGGIGELFF.

J is TRBJ2-5 and V is TRBV2; D is unresolved. The V gene's germline CDR1 is SNHLY and CDR2 FYNNEI. The CDR3 covers 12 residues. The germline V and J ends were trimmed by 3 bases and 1 base, with 3 bases remaining between them. CDR3 nucleotide sequence: TGTGCCAGCAGTGAGGCCCAAGAGACCCAGTACTTC. Translated, it gives CASSEAQETQYF.

The sample holds one count of this clone. This CDR3 reads CASRRGGGDTQYF. The CDR3 DNA reads as TGTGCCAGCAGAAGGGGCGGGGGGGATACGCAGTATTTT. The V and J genes are TRBV4-2 and TRBJ2-3, with TRBD2 identical over 8 bases. Germline V CDR1 and CDR2: LGHNA, YNFKEQ. The CDR3 loop spans 13 amino acids. After removal of 6 bases from V and 6 bases from J, the junction contained 5 bases not matched to a gene.

This clone occurred once. The CDR3 sequence is CASSQGGGLADNEQFF. The CDR3 nucleotides are TGCGCCAGCAGCCAAGGGGGGGGCCTAGCGGACAATGAGCAGTTCTTC. The V call is TRBV4-1, the J call TRBJ2-1; weak D call: TRBD2 (7 bases). Germline V CDR1 and CDR2: MGHRA, YSYEKL. The ends were cut back, 1 base at V and 5 bases at J, with 15 bases in the middle. This CDR3 has 16 amino acids.

The chain combines TRBV11-2 with TRBJ1-6; 7 nucleotides match TRBD1. The germline gives CDR1 SGHAT, CDR2 FQNNGV. Germline trimming cut 5 bases from V and 10 bases from J; bases unmatched to any gene: 14. The CDR3 loop spans 16 amino acids. As DNA, the CDR3 is TGTGCCAGCAGCCGTAGCGAAGGGGGCGCAGGGTCACCCCTCCACTTT. This encodes CASSRSEGGAGSPLHF. Full variable domain (remainder filled in from reference TRBV11-2 and TRBJ1-6): EAGVAQSPRYKIIEKRQSVAFWCNPISGHATLYWYQQILGQGPKLLIQFQNNGVVDDSQLPKDRFSAERLKGVDSTLKIQPAKLEDSAVYLCASSRSEGGAGSPLHFGNGTRLTVT.

A few counts support this clone. The V gene is TRBV2, the J gene TRBJ1-1, with D unclear. The CDR3 has 13 residues. Trimming stripped 7 bases from V and 1 base from J, with 10 bases between. Per the germline V gene, CDR1 is SNHLY and CDR2 is FYNNEI. In nucleotides, the CDR3 is TGTGCCAGCAAGATTCGACAGAACACTGAAGCTTTCTTT. Translated: CASKIRQNTEAFF.

The rearrangement uses TRBV25-1 and TRBJ1-6, with no clear D. V gave up 4 bases and J gave up 7 bases, with 8 bases separating them. Germline loops: CDR1 MGHDK, CDR2 SYGVNS. This CDR3 contains 13 residues. In DNA, the CDR3 is TGTGCCAGCAGTGCTGCGGGGAATTCACCCCTCCACTTT. Residues: CASSAAGNSPLHF.